This is a list of T cell receptor beta chains from one sample in a study of blood T cell repertoires in COVID-19. Repertoires were generated with immunoSEQ multiplex PCR, while TCRdb's copy carries only in-frame clones and drops some. The sample has around 400,000 clones, around 87% seen once. Specimen: peripheral blood. Source of these receptors: a woman aged 55-75 years with COVID-19, enrolled during active disease. CDR3s include the opening cysteine and the closing phenylalanine or tryptophan. The D gene is left open where the match is weak. A clone size is listed for some rows: how often the clone was seen (once, few, many), or a class if it is expanded.

DNA | CDR3 | size | J | V | D
TGTGCCAGCAGCCAATCCCCGAATGAAAAACTGTTTTTT | CASSQSPNEKLFF | NA | TRBJ1-4 | TRBV3-1/TRBV3-2 | NA
TGTGCCTGGAGTGGAAAACCGGGACAGGACTATGGCTACACCTTC | CAWSGKPGQDYGYTF | NA | TRBJ1-2 | TRBV30 | TRBD1
TGTGCCATCAGTCGGAACACCGGGGAGCTGTTTTTT | CAISRNTGELFF | NA | TRBJ2-2 | TRBV10-3 | NA
TGTGCCAGCAGTGAACAAGTAGGCAGCGTGGGTGAAAAACTGTTTTTT | CASSEQVGSVGEKLFF | NA | TRBJ1-4 | TRBV6-1 | NA
TGTGCCAGCTCACCGACACAGGGGAACACTGAAGCTTTCTTT | CASSPTQGNTEAFF | NA | TRBJ1-1 | TRBV18 | NA
TGTGCCTGGAGTGGAAACAGGGTGGGACAGCCCCAGCATTTT | CAWSGNRVGQPQHF | few | TRBJ1-5 | TRBV30 | NA
TGTGCCAGCAGTTTGAGTCCCAGGGGGAGCCACGAGCAGTACTTC | CASSLSPRGSHEQYF | few | TRBJ2-7 | TRBV27 | TRBD1
TGTGCCAGCAGCCAAGTGGCTAGCGGGGGGACAGATACGCAGTATTTT | CASSQVASGGTDTQYF | NA | TRBJ2-3 | TRBV4-2 | TRBD2
TGTGCCAGCAGCCCTGGGCAAGTCTACGAGCAGTACTTC | CASSPGQVYEQYF | NA | TRBJ2-7 | TRBV5-6 | NA
TGTGCCAGCAGCCCCCTTTCCCGGGAGCAGTACTTC | CASSPLSREQYF | NA | TRBJ2-7 | TRBV3-1/TRBV3-2 | NA